This T cell receptor beta chain was identified during a study of shared clonotypes between healthy human individuals (dated by TCRdb to 2020 to 2021). The study in broad terms: The cohort included a few men and two women between 18 and 49 years of age. Per donor, three plates each were used for CD4 naive and CD4 memory, two for CD8 naive, and one for CD8 memory. Blood TCR repertoires of a handful of healthy adults were deeply sequenced to estimate repertoire size and the extent of clonotype sharing between individuals. Different laboratories and diverse techniques were used to prepare libraries and sequence TCR repertoires, to increase sequencing depth and limit assay-specific biases. Each donor's leukapheresis produced roughly between roughly 0.94 and 9.5 billion PBMCs.

Trimming takes 6 bases from V and 0 bases from J, and the germline ends sit 15 bases apart. The CDR3 spans 15 residues, from the cysteine through the phenylalanine. The DNA shown is the 45-base CDR3, in frame from base 1. Based on the germline V gene, the CDR1 and CDR2 sequences are MDHEN and SYDVKM. Paper-wide results and their limitations: The small number of donors limited the genetic and exposure-history diversity represented. Pairwise subsampling indicated that sequencing depth was expected to affect the degree of clonotype sharing among donors. Sampling was restricted to blood, and TCR repertoires in tissue are likely to differ from TCR repertoires in blood. Approximately 5% of naive CD4, 3% to 3.5% of naive CD8, roughly 2.4% of memory CD4, and approximately 0.39% of memory CD8 clonotypes were shared across a few donors. Even with the large sequencing depth, rarefaction of the sorted-subset datasets indicated that sequencing was incomplete. Clonotypes shared by all four sorted-subset donors showed higher generation probabilities than non-shared clonotypes. Estimated clonotype richness was generally larger for naive than for memory subsets.

TCR CDR3 regions were amplified from genomic DNA by multiplex PCR using the deep immunoSEQ assay. Genomic DNA extracted from each cell subset was distributed evenly over all wells of several immunoSEQ 96-well plates, and each plate served as one replicate. For sorted subsets, each replicate PCR was loaded with about 0.2 ug genomic DNA, equivalent to roughly 30,000 T cell genomes. The purified libraries were quantified using a Qubit 3.0 fluorometer, sized with a Bioanalyzer 2100, and then quantified again using the KAPA Library Quantification kit. Every immunoSEQ 96-well plate was sequenced on a separate single-read 150-cycle Illumina NextSeq 550 flow cell. The authors' pipeline ran thus. The immunoSEQ output contained only junctional sequences without quality scores, so filtering could not match that applied to full-length reads. Sequences were annotated with PyIR, a Python wrapper for IgBLAST v1.9, and V/J genes and CDR3 were assigned using IMGT germline references. Reads were filtered out if the reads had weak V/J assignments (E-value above 1e-6), no CDR3, stop codons, out-of-frame junctions, or ambiguous translated residues. V3J clonotypes were defined as sequences sharing an identical inferred V gene, J gene, and CDR3 amino acid sequence. The percentage overlap between two repertoires was calculated by dividing the number of shared unique clonotypes by the size of the smaller repertoire. Repertoire richness was assessed with RTK rarefaction, the Chao1 estimator, and Recon v2.1 estimates of unobserved clonotypes. For all TCRbeta clonotypes obtained by the gDNA method from a handful of donors, generation probabilities were computed with OLGA. The table comes from immuneACCESS by way of TCRdb, which keeps in-frame sequences with V and J called. Part of the clones is missing from these tables; in studies checked, under half for an unresolved V gene and the rest for unknown reasons. That table furnishes V, J and clone size, whereas the DNA furnished D and trimming. This sample comprises approximately 2,200,000 clones, 85% to 95% of them detected only once. Of the sample, about 1.5% is held by the ten largest clones.

As for this clone: Its antigen target is currently unknown. Base-call qualities are not available, and no considerably larger clone is one nucleotide away.

CD8 naive samples were obtained by positive selection for CCR7 among CD45RO-negative cells, yielding a CD45RA+CCR7+ population from which TemRA cells were excluded. Healthy HIV-negative adults with no recently reported acute infections or vaccinations were included as donors. Every donor was a Caucasian adult residing in Nashville, Tennessee, USA. Blood was collected by leukapheresis, and PBMCs were isolated by Ficoll-Histopaque density gradient centrifugation and then cryopreserved in liquid nitrogen vapor phase. Analytical flow cytometry was used to check the purity and quantity of each magnetically sorted T cell population. Each sorted fraction had its genomic DNA isolated and then quantified by UV absorbance on a Nanodrop 2000c.

The sample consisted of naive CD8+ T cells from PBMCs. This sample's cell subset or site label indicates: CD45RA+CCR7+. The V gene is TRBV28 and the J gene is TRBJ2-7, with the D gene uncertain. The receptor was isolated from a man in his late teens or twenties in good health. Some clones in this sample may be carry-over from other donors' samples. The CDR3 region: CASSSGPVSSYEQYF. The DNA sequence follows: TGTGCCAGCAGCTCCGGACCTGTTAGCTCCTACGAGCAGTACTTC. Here the CDR3 is joined to the reference TRBV28 and TRBJ2-7 genes, and the full variable domain is: DVKVTQSSRYLVKRTGEKVFLECVQDMDHENMFWYRQDPGLGLRLIYFSYDVKMKEKGDIPEGYSVSREKKERFSLILESASTNQTSMYLCASSSGPVSSYEQYFGPGTRLTVT.